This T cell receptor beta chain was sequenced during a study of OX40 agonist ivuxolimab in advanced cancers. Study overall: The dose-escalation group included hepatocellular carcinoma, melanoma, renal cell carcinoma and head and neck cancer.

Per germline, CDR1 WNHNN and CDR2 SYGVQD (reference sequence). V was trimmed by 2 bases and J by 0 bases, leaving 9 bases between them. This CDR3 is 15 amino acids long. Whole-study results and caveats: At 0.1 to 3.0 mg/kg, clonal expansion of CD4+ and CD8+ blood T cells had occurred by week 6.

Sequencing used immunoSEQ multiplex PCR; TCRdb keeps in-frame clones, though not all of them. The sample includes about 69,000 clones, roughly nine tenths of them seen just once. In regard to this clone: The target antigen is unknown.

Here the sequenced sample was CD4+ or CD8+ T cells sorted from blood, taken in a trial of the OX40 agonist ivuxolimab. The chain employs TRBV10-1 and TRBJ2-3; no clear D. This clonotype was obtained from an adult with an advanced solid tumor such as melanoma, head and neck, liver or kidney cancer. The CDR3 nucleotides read TGCGCCAGCAGTGAGACGGTAACTAGCACAGATACGCAGTATTTT. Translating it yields CASSETVTSTDTQYF.